This entry lists 8 T cell receptor beta chains sequenced from one sample in a study of blood T cell repertoires in COVID-19. Sequenced by immunoSEQ multiplex PCR; TCRdb stores in-frame clones only, minus some. The data show tens of thousands of clones, roughly 80% seen once. The sequenced material came from PBMCs or T cells enriched from blood (not recorded which). The receptors were sampled from a woman aged 40 to 49 with acute COVID-19.

This clone was counted only a few times. The V call is TRBV19, the J call TRBJ2-7; 10 bases are a match to TRBD1. Germline CDR1 LNHDA, CDR2 SQIVND (reference sequence). The CDR3 runs to 15 residues. V lost 5 bases, J lost 3 bases, and 7 bases stayed unmatched. In DNA, the CDR3 is TGTGCCAGTAGTTCAGGGGGACAGGGGATCTACGAGCAGTACTTC. Its translation: CASSSGGQGIYEQYF.

J is TRBJ1-1 and V is TRBV19; 9 bases are a match to TRBD1. Trimming at V came to 10 bases and at J to 0 bases, leaving 9 bases not matched to a gene. Germline CDR1 LNHDA, CDR2 SQIVND (reference sequence). The CDR3 loop spans 15 amino acids. The CDR3 DNA sequence: TGTGCCACACGGGACAGGGACTCCATGAACACTGAAGCTTTCTTT. It yields the protein CATRDRDSMNTEAFF.

The chain uses TRBV2 and TRBJ1-2, with D perhaps TRBD1 (6 bases). CDR3 length: 15 residues. Trimming stripped 7 bases from V and 4 bases from J, with 19 bases between. Germline V gene lookup returns CDR1 SNHLY and CDR2 FYNNEI. DNA of the CDR3: TGTGCCAGCACCAAAACGCCAGGGACAAGCTATGGCTACACCTTC. It codes for CASTKTPGTSYGYTF.

The chain joins TRBV4-1 to TRBJ1-1; D possibly corresponds to TRBD1 (5 bases). The germline V and J ends were trimmed by 11 bases and 1 base, with 14 bases remaining between them. The CDR3 sequence is 13 residues long. In germline, CDR1 is MGHRA, CDR2 YSYEKL. CDR3 in DNA: TGCGCCTCGAGGTGGGGCCGGAACACTGAAGCTTTCTTT. This sequence encodes CASRWGRNTEAFF.

This clone has a handful of counts. The V call is TRBV6-6, the J call TRBJ2-2; no definite D call. The CDR3 is made up of 13 amino acids. Trimming pared 10 bases from V and 4 bases from J, leaving 13 bases between. CDR1 is MNHNY and CDR2 is SVGAGI in the germline V gene (reference sequence). This CDR3 is CANSKTGTGELFF. CDR3 nucleotides: TGTGCCAATTCAAAGACGGGCACCGGGGAGCTGTTTTTT.

This chain joins TRBV4-1 and TRBJ1-2, with 8 nucleotides matching TRBD1. The V gene's germline CDR1 is MGHRA and CDR2 YSYEKL. After removal of 5 bases from V and 4 bases from J, the junction contained 12 bases not matched to a gene. This CDR3 is 16 amino acids long. CDR3 protein: CASSYQTGTGAYGYTF. DNA for the CDR3: TGCGCCAGCAGCTATCAAACCGGGACAGGAGCCTATGGCTACACCTTC.

This clone turned up a few times. The chain links TRBV6-4 to TRBJ2-2, with 12 bases identical to TRBD1. The V gene end was trimmed by 4 bases and the J gene end by 0 bases; junction bases not matched to a gene: 12. This CDR3 is built from 20 residues. The germline gives CDR1 MRHNA, CDR2 SNTAGT. Here the CDR3 reads CASSALPTGTGGANTGELFF. The CDR3 nucleotides read TGTGCCAGCAGTGCCTTACCCACAGGGACAGGGGGCGCGAACACCGGGGAGCTGTTTTTT.

This clone was recorded only once. This sequence joins TRBV9 and TRBJ1-6, with unresolved D. The germline gives CDR1 SGDLS, CDR2 YYNGEE. The V end lost 3 bases, the J end lost 10 bases, and 14 bases lay between the germline ends. The CDR3 contains 14 residues. The CDR3 DNA reads TGTGCCAGCAGCGGGGGAGAGGCAGGATCACCCCTCCACTTT. Amino acid sequence: CASSGGEAGSPLHF.